The present TCR beta chain was sequenced within a study of OX40 agonist ivuxolimab in advanced cancers. Study-wide background: Previous treatment with anti-PD-1, anti-PD-L1 or anti-CTLA-4 therapy was allowed; under 50% had received some. General study findings and limits: More expanded clones were found, on average, in CD8+ than in CD4+ T cells.

Trimming took 4 bases from V and 6 from J, leaving 12 bases between them. The CDR3 has 13 residues. CDR1 is WNHNN and CDR2 is SYGVQD in the germline V gene (reference sequence). For this clone: Its antigen is still unknown.

Method: immunoSEQ multiplex PCR; TCRdb's copy keeps in-frame clones and lacks some. The sample carries fewer than 85,000 clones, approximately 86% recorded once. The chain recombines TRBV10-1 with TRBJ1-2; TRBD1 might be the D (6 bases). This receptor was identified in an adult with an advanced solid tumor such as melanoma, head and neck, liver or kidney cancer. This sample comprised CD4+ or CD8+ T cells sorted from blood, obtained in a trial of the OX40 agonist ivuxolimab. CDR3 DNA: TGCGCCAGCAGTGTGAACAGGGCAAATGGCTACACCTTC. Its translation is CASSVNRANGYTF.